This is a list of T cell receptor beta chains from one sample in a study of blood T cell repertoires in COVID-19. Here immunoSEQ multiplex PCR was the method, and the copy in TCRdb shows in-frame clones only, minus some. The repertoire holds approximately 96,000 clones, with nearly 95% as singletons. Sequences were obtained from peripheral blood. These receptors all come from a human donor with active COVID-19. The donor label of this sample is uncertain. Each CDR3 is given with its conserved first and last residue. D genes are given only for firm matches. Clone sizes are given selectively: once, few, many, or a class where the clone is expanded.

abundance: -; v_gene: TRBV11-2; d_gene: -; j_gene: TRBJ2-3; CDR3aa: CASSLESVATQYF; CDR3nt: TGTGCCAGCAGCTTAGAGAGTGTAGCTACGCAGTATTTT
abundance: -; v_gene: TRBV18; d_gene: TRBD1; j_gene: TRBJ2-3; CDR3aa: CASSPGTGYSDTQYF; CDR3nt: TGTGCCAGCTCTCCCGGGACAGGGTATTCAGATACGCAGTATTTT
abundance: -; v_gene: TRBV20-1; d_gene: -; j_gene: TRBJ2-1; CDR3aa: CSASGGAGRYNEQFF; CDR3nt: TGCAGTGCTAGTGGAGGGGCAGGGAGGTACAATGAGCAGTTCTTC
abundance: -; v_gene: TRBV2; d_gene: -; j_gene: TRBJ2-3; CDR3aa: CASILSPSTDTQYF; CDR3nt: TGTGCCAGCATCTTATCTCCGAGCACAGATACGCAGTATTTT
abundance: -; v_gene: TRBV19; d_gene: TRBD1; j_gene: TRBJ2-7; CDR3aa: CASSIRDRGTYEQYF; CDR3nt: TGTGCCAGTAGTATTCGGGACAGGGGAACCTACGAGCAGTACTTC
abundance: -; v_gene: TRBV19; d_gene: -; j_gene: TRBJ1-1; CDR3aa: CASSIAGDTGSAFF; CDR3nt: TGTGCCAGTAGTATAGCGGGAGACACGGGGTCGGCTTTCTTT
abundance: -; v_gene: TRBV7-9; d_gene: TRBD1; j_gene: TRBJ2-5; CDR3aa: CASSLGLQGRLETQYF; CDR3nt: TGTGCCAGCAGCTTAGGATTACAGGGGAGATTGGAGACCCAGTACTTC
abundance: -; v_gene: TRBV11-3; d_gene: TRBD2; j_gene: TRBJ2-3; CDR3aa: CASSAGTSGGAEDTQYF; CDR3nt: TGTGCCAGCAGCGCCGGGACTAGCGGGGGGGCGGAAGATACGCAGTATTTT
abundance: -; v_gene: TRBV10-3; d_gene: -; j_gene: TRBJ1-1; CDR3aa: CAISQHGGGSTEAFF; CDR3nt: TGTGCCATCAGCCAACATGGGGGAGGGAGTACTGAAGCTTTCTTT
abundance: -; v_gene: TRBV18; d_gene: TRBD1; j_gene: TRBJ2-5; CDR3aa: CASSLNTGGGETQYF; CDR3nt: TGTGCCAGCTCACTGAATACAGGGGGTGGAGAGACCCAGTACTTC
abundance: -; v_gene: TRBV7-9; d_gene: TRBD1; j_gene: TRBJ2-5; CDR3aa: CASNQGTAGGTQYF; CDR3nt: TGTGCCAGCAATCAAGGGACAGCCGGAGGGACCCAGTACTTC
abundance: once; v_gene: TRBV24-1; d_gene: TRBD2; j_gene: TRBJ2-2; CDR3aa: CATSGLAETGELFF; CDR3nt: TGTGCCACCAGTGGGCTAGCGGAAACCGGGGAGCTGTTTTTT
abundance: -; v_gene: TRBV7-2; d_gene: TRBD1; j_gene: TRBJ2-3; CDR3aa: CASRTTGGADTQYF; CDR3nt: TGTGCCAGCAGGACAACAGGGGGCGCAGATACGCAGTATTTT
abundance: -; v_gene: TRBV7-9; d_gene: -; j_gene: TRBJ1-2; CDR3aa: CASSPREVGRRNYGYTF; CDR3nt: TGTGCCAGCAGCCCCAGGGAGGTTGGCAGACGTAACTATGGCTACACCTTC
abundance: -; v_gene: TRBV10-3; d_gene: TRBD2; j_gene: TRBJ2-1; CDR3aa: CAISPALAGGNEQFF; CDR3nt: TGTGCCATCAGTCCTGCTCTAGCGGGGGGGAATGAGCAGTTCTTC
abundance: -; v_gene: TRBV14; d_gene: TRBD2; j_gene: TRBJ2-1; CDR3aa: CASSPTSGGLGNEQFF; CDR3nt: TGTGCCAGCAGCCCGACGAGCGGGGGGCTTGGGAATGAGCAGTTCTTC
abundance: -; v_gene: TRBV7-9; d_gene: -; j_gene: TRBJ2-7; CDR3aa: CASFGDSYEQYF; CDR3nt: TGTGCCAGCTTCGGGGACTCCTACGAGCAGTACTTC
abundance: -; v_gene: TRBV29-1; d_gene: -; j_gene: TRBJ1-1; CDR3aa: CSVGSHLRDTEAFF; CDR3nt: TGCAGCGTTGGAAGCCACCTTCGGGACACTGAAGCTTTCTTT
abundance: few; v_gene: TRBV27; d_gene: -; j_gene: TRBJ2-5; CDR3aa: CASSPILGQFQQETQYF; CDR3nt: TGTGCCAGCAGTCCGATCCTAGGACAGTTCCAACAAGAGACCCAGTACTTC
abundance: -; v_gene: TRBV2; d_gene: TRBD2; j_gene: TRBJ2-2; CDR3aa: CASSQLLVAGAGGELFF; CDR3nt: TGTGCCAGCAGCCAGCTGTTAGTAGCGGGAGCGGGCGGGGAGCTGTTTTTT
abundance: -; v_gene: TRBV29-1; d_gene: -; j_gene: TRBJ1-1; CDR3aa: CSLRNRAANTEAFF; CDR3nt: TGCAGCCTTCGAAACAGGGCAGCGAACACTGAAGCTTTCTTT